A single sample is the source of the 14 T cell receptor beta chains below, sequenced in a study of T cell responses to AZD1222 COVID-19 vaccine. Clones were read by immunoSEQ multiplex PCR, and TCRdb kept only the in-frame ones, dropping some. Here the sample spans tens of thousands of clones, about nine tenths being singletons. Source: peripheral blood, taken on day 0 of AZD1222 vaccination. The receptors stem from an adult in good health.

This clone was detected a few times. The rearrangement links TRBV19 to TRBJ1-5; TRBD1 matches at 9 bases. The germline V gene has CDR1 LNHDA and CDR2 SQIVND (reference sequence). V shed 1 base, J shed 7 bases, and the junction held 11 bases outside the gene matches. The CDR3 has 17 amino acids. CDR3 DNA: TGTGCCAGTAGTATAGCTGGGACAGGGATAACCGGACAGCCCCAGCATTTT. This gives the protein CASSIAGTGITGQPQHF.

The chain combines TRBV12-3 or TRBV12-4 with TRBJ1-1, with unresolved D. V shed 6 bases and J shed 8 bases, with 16 bases lying between them. This CDR3 has 13 amino acids. Here the CDR3 DNA reads TGTGCCAGCAGCCCGGGGTCCATTCTCGAAGCTTTCTTT. This codes for CASSPGSILEAFF.

This clone was found once. This chain joins TRBV30 and TRBJ1-3; TRBD1 might be the D (5 bases). The length of the CDR3 is 11 residues. V shed 4 bases and J shed 7 bases, with 8 bases lying between them. Looked up from germline, CDR1 is GTSNPN and CDR2 is SVGIG (reference sequence). The CDR3 region has the DNA TGTGCCTGGACGGGGGGGAACACCATATATTTT. Its translation is CAWTGGNTIYF.

The V call is TRBV12-3 or TRBV12-4, the J call TRBJ1-1; D uncertain. V was shortened by 5 bases and J by 7 bases, with 11 bases between the two germline ends. The CDR3 has 12 amino acids. CDR3 protein: CASSNPFDEAFF. CDR3 sequence (DNA): TGTGCCAGCAGTAACCCGTTTGATGAAGCTTTCTTT.

V usage is TRBV30 and J usage is TRBJ1-5; the D is unclear. The CDR3 length is 14 residues. V shed 0 bases and J shed 0 bases, with 6 bases lying between them. Germline lookup yields CDR1 GTSNPN and CDR2 SVGIG (reference sequence). CDR3 nucleotide sequence: TGTGCCTGGAGTGTTGGTTATAGCAATCAGCCCCAGCATTTT. Amino acid sequence: CAWSVGYSNQPQHF.

The CDR3 is CAIGQGGGYTF. Here the CDR3 DNA reads TGTGCCATCGGACAGGGAGGTGGCTACACCTTC. This chain uses TRBV6-5 with TRBJ1-2, with 8 bases aligning to TRBD1. The CDR3 sequence is 11 residues long. Germline loops: CDR1 MNHEY, CDR2 SVGAGI. Germline trimming cut 10 bases from V and 7 bases from J; bases unmatched to any gene: 5.

The chain employs TRBV15 and TRBJ2-1, with D hard to call. V was trimmed by 0 bases and J by 3 bases, leaving 15 bases between them. This CDR3 has 17 amino acids. The germline V gene has CDR1 LNHNV and CDR2 YYDKDF (reference sequence). The DNA for the CDR3 is TGTGCCACCAGCAGAGATCCACCGGGCACATACTACAATGAGCAGTTCTTC. Translating gives CATSRDPPGTYYNEQFF.

The genes are TRBV11-2 and TRBJ2-7; tentative D call: TRBD2 (5 bases). Looked up from germline, CDR1 is SGHAT and CDR2 is FQNNGV. The V end was cut by 6 bases, the J end by 2 bases, with 14 bases between. The CDR3 runs to 14 residues. The CDR3 reads CASSPGFFTYEQYF. CDR3 bases: TGTGCCAGCAGTCCGGGATTTTTTACCTACGAGCAGTACTTC.

The chain has TRBV7-2 and TRBJ1-2; no definite D call. CDR3 length equals 14 residues. Germline V gives CDR1 SGHTA, CDR2 FQGNSA. Trimming removed 3 bases at V and 1 base at J, with 9 bases between. CDR3 in amino acids: CASSFPGVNYGYTF. In DNA, the CDR3 is TGTGCCAGCAGCTTTCCAGGCGTTAACTATGGCTACACCTTC. Using reference TRBV7-2 and TRBJ1-2 for the parts outside the CDR3, the full variable domain is GAGVSQSPSNKVTEKGKDVELRCDPISGHTALYWYRQSLGQGLEFLIYFQGNSAPDKSGLPSDRFSAERTGGSVSTLTIQRTQQEDSAVYLCASSFPGVNYGYTFGSGTRLTVV.

The genes are TRBV5-1 and TRBJ2-2; no clear D. CDR1 and CDR2 (germline): SGHRS, YFSETQ. V gave up 3 bases and J gave up 4 bases, with 10 bases separating them. This CDR3 contains 14 residues. The CDR3 here is CASSWVTSTGELFF. CDR3 in DNA: TGCGCCAGCAGCTGGGTCACTTCCACCGGGGAGCTGTTTTTT.

The J gene is TRBJ1-4, the V gene TRBV27, with TRBD1 identical over 10 bases. The ends lost 4 bases at V and 8 bases at J; junction bases unmatched: 4. Germline CDR1 reads MNHEY; CDR2 reads SMNVEV (reference sequence). This CDR3 is built from 14 residues. The DNA for the CDR3 is TGTGCCAGCAGTTACCGGACAGGGGGAGAAAAACTGTTTTTT. Amino acids: CASSYRTGGEKLFF.

The rearrangement uses TRBV7-2 and TRBJ1-2; the match to TRBD1 covers 7 bases. The CDR3 runs 15 residues. From germline, CDR1 is SGHTA and CDR2 FQGNSA. V was pared by 4 bases and J by 4 bases, with 9 bases of the junction left unmatched. CDR3 in amino acids: CASSSARGGFYGYTF. The CDR3 DNA reads as TGTGCCAGCAGCTCGGCCAGGGGGGGGTTCTATGGCTACACCTTC.

This clone was seen only a few times. The chain has TRBV5-1 and TRBJ2-2, with D possibly matching TRBD2 (5 bases). Germline CDR1 is SGHRS and CDR2 is YFSETQ. The ends were cut back, 5 bases at V and 2 bases at J, with 13 bases in the middle. The CDR3 spans 15 residues. For the CDR3, the DNA is TGCGCCAGCAGAATGACTATCCTCAACACCGGGGAGCTGTTTTTT. It codes for CASRMTILNTGELFF.

This clone was recorded only once. The chain recombines TRBV3-1 (or the pseudogene TRBV3-2) with TRBJ2-2; TRBD1 might be the D (6 bases). The V end lost 5 bases, the J end lost 6 bases, and 13 bases lay between the germline ends. The CDR3 has 14 residues. Germline V lookup: CDR1 LGHDT, CDR2 YNNKEL (reference sequence). For the CDR3, the DNA is TGTGCCAGCAGCGTCAGAGGGGGTGCCGGGGAGCTGTTTTTT. Translated, it gives CASSVRGGAGELFF.